Described below is a single TCR beta chain sequence and its context. Its antigen is as yet unknown. The junction departs from germline at one end; a sequencing error may be responsible. The data derive from a study of cytomegalovirus exposure and HLA in healthy donors. About the research overall: The 120 validation repertoires used the same platform as the 550 to 850 first-cohort repertoires (as reported by a later analysis).

Overall study findings and caveats: The study put some 150 TCR beta chains on its list as cytomegalovirus-associated.

Data came from immunoSEQ multiplex PCR; TCRdb stores just in-frame clones and leaves some out. The table records 150,000 to 200,000 clones, about 81% of them present only once. This TCR came from a woman aged 25-40 years in good health and CMV-seronegative. The source material was PBMCs.

DNA for the CDR3: TGTGCCAGCTCACCTCCCGGGACAGGAATCACCCGGGAGCTGTTTTTT. It codes for CASSPPGTGITRELFF. V usage is TRBV18 and J usage is TRBJ2-2; 8 bases are a match to TRBD1. The CDR3 is 16 residues long. Germline-derived CDR1 and CDR2 are KGHSH and LQKENI. The full variable domain, in which reference TRBV18 and TRBJ2-2 provide the parts outside the CDR3, is NAGVMQNPRHLVRRRGQEARLRCSPMKGHSHVYWYRQLPEEGLKFMVYLQKENIIDESGMPKERFSAEFPKEGPSILRIQQVVRGDSAAYFCASSPPGTGITRELFFGEGSRLTVL.